This is a list of T cell receptor beta chains from one sample in a study of cytomegalovirus exposure and HLA in healthy donors. Using immunoSEQ multiplex PCR, the repertoire was profiled, and TCRdb retains in-frame clones only, with some absent. Here the sample spans about 83,000 clones, 75% to 85% being singletons. Sample: PBMCs. The receptors stem from a woman aged 30 to 39 in good health and CMV-seronegative. The CDR3 runs from the conserved cysteine through the conserved F or W. D genes are given only for firm matches. Only some rows state a clone size, as once, few, many or a class for expanded clones.

TRBJ2-7 - TRBV21-1 - TGTGCCAGCAGCCAGCAGGCCGGTCCCTACGAGCAGTACTTC CASSQQAGPYEQYF
TRBJ1-2 once TRBV25-1 TRBD1 TGTGCCAGCAGCCGAAGCGGGCCAGGGGGGCGTGGCTACACCTTC CASSRSGPGGRGYTF
TRBJ2-1 - TRBV4-2 - TGTGCCAGCAGCCAAGACCTGGGGACTTACAATGAGCAGTTCTTC CASSQDLGTYNEQFF
TRBJ1-4 - TRBV28 - TGTGCCAGCAGTTACTCCCCATCAACTAATGAAAAACTGTTTTTT CASSYSPSTNEKLFF
TRBJ1-1 - TRBV18 TRBD1 TGTGCCAGCTCCCAATTTACAGGGGGCAGAGACACTGAAGCTTTCTTT CASSQFTGGRDTEAFF
TRBJ2-1 - TRBV28 TRBD1 TGTGCCAGCAGGGACAGGGGGAGCTCCTACAATGAGCAGTTCTTC CASRDRGSSYNEQFF
TRBJ2-7 - TRBV5-1 - TGCGCCAGCAGCTTGGGCGGGTTCAATACCTACGAGCAGTACTTC CASSLGGFNTYEQYF
TRBJ2-2 - TRBV2 - TGTGCCAGCAGTGAGGAGGTGACCGGGGAGCTGTTTTTT CASSEEVTGELFF
TRBJ1-1 - TRBV5-4 TRBD1 TGTGCCAGCAGCTTGGCAAACAGGGGGATGAACACTGAAGCTTTCTTT CASSLANRGMNTEAFF
TRBJ2-4 - TRBV5-5 - TGTGCCAGCAGCTTGGAGGGGTGGGGGGAAAACATTCAGTACTTC CASSLEGWGENIQYF
TRBJ2-5 - TRBV7-7 TRBD2 TGTGCTAGCAGCCCACCCCGGGCTAGCGGGACCGAGACCCAGTACTTC CASSPPRASGTETQYF
TRBJ1-3 - TRBV7-3 - TGTGCCAGCAGCTTAATGGGCAGATCTGGAAACACCATATATTTT CASSLMGRSGNTIYF
TRBJ1-5 - TRBV28 - TGTGCCAGCAGTTTATCCGGCGGGTCGAGCAATCAGCCCCAGCATTTT CASSLSGGSSNQPQHF
TRBJ2-7 - TRBV19 - TGTGCCAGTAGTATTCTTGAGGGCGAGCAGTACTTC CASSILEGEQYF
TRBJ2-1 - TRBV7-3 TRBD2 TGTGCCAGCAGCCCCGCCCTTGGCGGGAGGTCAATCAATGAGCAGTTCTTC CASSPALGGRSINEQFF
TRBJ2-1 - TRBV5-1 TRBD2 TGCGCCAGCAGCTTGGGGCTAGCGGGAGTAAATGAGCAGTTCTTC CASSLGLAGVNEQFF
TRBJ1-5 - TRBV28 TRBD1 TGTGCCAGCAGTCCCCAGACAGGGATCGGGAATCAGCCCCAGCATTTT CASSPQTGIGNQPQHF
TRBJ2-3 - TRBV7-9 - TGTTCCAGCATCAATTCCTCCGTAGTGAGAACGCAGTATTTT CSSINSSVVRTQYF
TRBJ2-3 - TRBV10-3 TRBD2 TGTGCCATCAAAGGACTAGCGTTAAGCACAGATACGCAGTATTTT CAIKGLALSTDTQYF
TRBJ1-1 - TRBV12-5 - TGTGCTAGTGGTTTGGGCGGGGCCGCTGAAGCTTTCTTT CASGLGGAAEAFF
TRBJ1-5 - TRBV5-8 - TGTGCCAGCAGCTTTATGAGGAATTACCATCAGCCCCAGCATTTT CASSFMRNYHQPQHF
TRBJ2-7 - TRBV28 - TGTGCCAGCAGCCCTGCATCTGCAGGTCTCTACGAGCAGTACTTC CASSPASAGLYEQYF
TRBJ1-2 - TRBV6-4 TRBD1 TGTGCCAGCAGTGGGCGGACAGGATGGGGGTATGGCTACACCTTC CASSGRTGWGYGYTF
TRBJ2-1 - TRBV7-9 - TGTGCCAGCATCCCCCCCGGGACTTCCCTCTACAATGAGCAGTTCTTC CASIPPGTSLYNEQFF
TRBJ1-5 - TRBV30 - TGTGCCTGGAACGAGAAGTCAGGGGTCACTTATAGCAATCAGCCCCAGCATTTT CAWNEKSGVTYSNQPQHF
TRBJ2-5 - TRBV7-9 TRBD2 TGTGCCAGCAGCCGCCCTAGCGGGAGGGCCGAGACCCAGTACTTC CASSRPSGRAETQYF
TRBJ2-7 - TRBV6-1 TRBD2 TGTGCCAGCAGGCTAGCGGCTGGCTACGAGCAGTACTTC CASRLAAGYEQYF
TRBJ1-4 - TRBV6-5 - TGTGCCAGCAGTTTCGCACAGGGAGTTAATGAAAAACTGTTTTTT CASSFAQGVNEKLFF
TRBJ1-1 - TRBV10-3 - TGTGCCATCAGTGCGCAGGGTTTGAACACTGAAGCTTTCTTT CAISAQGLNTEAFF
TRBJ2-3 - TRBV6-1 - TGTGCCAGCAGTGAACTAGTTAGTAGCACAGATACGCAGTATTTT CASSELVSSTDTQYF
TRBJ2-1 - TRBV10-1 TRBD2 TGCGCCAGCAGCAGAAGGACTAGCGGGAGCTCCTACAATGAGCAGTTCTTC CASSRRTSGSSYNEQFF